Included here is one TCR beta chain sequence, with context. Antigen specificity is unknown. These data come from a study of CD8 T cells in Susac syndrome. Study-wide points: Only a relatively small number of individuals were included in the TCR sequencing and HLA analysis.

Multiple sclerosis controls were treatment-naive patients with stable or active relapsing-remitting disease. It was negative isolation that provided the CD8+ and CD4+ T cells, whereas TEMRA cells were enriched by FACS. CDR3 length: 13 residues. The V gene's germline CDR1 is LNHDA and CDR2 SQIVND (reference sequence). V lost 4 bases, J lost 4 bases, and 11 bases lay in between. With random hexamers, reverse transcription was performed on about 0.5 to 1 ug of RNA. The TCR beta CDR3 was amplified by immunoSEQ multiplex PCR across 54 Vbeta, 13 Jbeta. TCRdb reanalysed the immunoSEQ multiplex PCR reads using MiXCR and keeps one entry per CDR3 protein. The table has some 130,000 distinct CDR3 sequences, 94% seen once.

Source material: CD4+ T cells from PBMCs. This clonotype was obtained from a human donor with multiple sclerosis. V and J are TRBV19 and TRBJ2-7; possible D gene TRBD2, 6 bases. The CDR3 bases are TGTGCCAGTAGTAGCACAGGAGGGTACGAGCAGTACTTC. It specifies CASSSTGGYEQYF.